This TCR beta chain stems from a study of cytomegalovirus exposure and HLA in healthy donors. CDR1 SGHAT and CDR2 FQNNGV come from the germline V gene. This CDR3 comprises 12 residues. V was clipped by 5 bases and J by 12 bases, with 14 bases between them. It was with 60 Vbeta and 13 Jbeta primers that the PCR ran. Some clones are missing from TCRdb's copy, which holds only in-frame ones; the method was immunoSEQ multiplex PCR. The table lists under 140,000 clones, about 80% of them singletons, with 2.5% to 3% in the top ten. V is TRBV11-2 and J is TRBJ2-1, with a tentative D call TRBD1 (6 bases). Sequenced sample: PBMCs. The receptor was derived from a woman aged 55-70 years in good health and CMV-seropositive. CDR3 region: CASSPHRDVQFF. CDR3 nucleotide sequence: TGTGCCAGCAGCCCACACAGGGACGTGCAGTTCTTC.